This entry lists 19 T cell receptor beta chains sequenced from one sample in a study of shared clonotypes between healthy human individuals. TCRdb keeps only in-frame clones here, not all; method: immunoSEQ multiplex PCR. The table includes about 2.3 million clones, approximately 90% detected once. Sequenced input: naive CD4+ T cells from PBMCs. The subset here: CD45RA+ positively selected. These receptors originate from a man aged 18 to 29 in good health. Some clones in this sample may be carry-over from other donors' samples.

The chain links TRBV7-3 to TRBJ2-1, with 8 bases identical to TRBD2. CDR3 length: 11 residues. Unmatched junction bases numbered 1, after V lost 5 bases and J lost 10 bases. The germline gives CDR1 SGHTA, CDR2 FQGTGA. CDR3 sequence (DNA): TGTGCCAGCAGCCGCGGGAGGGAGCAGTTCTTC. Amino acid sequence: CASSRGREQFF.

This chain links TRBV2 with TRBJ2-3, with a weak D call TRBD1 (6 bases). The germline gives CDR1 SNHLY, CDR2 FYNNEI. CDR3 length: 15 amino acids. V was shortened by 4 bases and J by 2 bases, with 13 bases between the two germline ends. This CDR3 reads CASSVDRVNTDTQYF. CDR3 DNA sequence: TGTGCCAGCAGTGTGGACAGAGTAAACACAGATACGCAGTATTTT.

The V and J genes are TRBV27 and TRBJ2-7; TRBD1 matches at 10 bases. This CDR3 is built from 11 residues. Trimming removed 8 bases from V and 11 bases from J; junction bases left unmatched: 6. From germline, CDR1 is MNHEY and CDR2 SMNVEV (reference sequence). The CDR3 bases are TGTGCCAGCCGGGACAGGGGAGGGGAGTACTTC. This encodes CASRDRGGEYF.

V gene TRBV5-6 combines with J gene TRBJ1-5, with D possibly matching TRBD1 (5 bases). Deletions cut 4 bases from V and 2 bases from J, with 16 bases between. Germline V gives CDR1 SGHDT, CDR2 YYEEEE. The CDR3 consists of 16 residues. CDR3 region: CASSRGGGLGNQPQHF. CDR3 sequence (DNA): TGTGCCAGCAGCCGCGGGGGAGGGCTTGGCAATCAGCCCCAGCATTTT. The variable domain in full, completed from reference TRBV5-6 and TRBJ1-5, reads DAGVTQSPTHLIKTRGQQVTLRCSPKSGHDTVSWYQQALGQGPQFIFQYYEEEERQRGNFPDRFSGHQFPNYSSELNVNALLLGDSALYLCASSRGGGLGNQPQHFGDGTRLSIL.

The J gene is TRBJ1-3, the V gene TRBV5-6; perhaps TRBD1 as D (5 bases). CDR1 and CDR2 (germline): SGHDT, YYEEEE. V dropped 2 bases and J dropped 3 bases, with 15 bases sitting between them. The CDR3 length is 16 residues. DNA for the CDR3: TGTGCCAGCAGCTTCAACGGCGGGGCCGTTGGAAACACCATATATTTT. Translating it yields CASSFNGGAVGNTIYF.

V gene TRBV14 combines with J gene TRBJ2-5, with D unresolved. The V gene lost 1 base and the J gene lost 3 bases, with 15 bases spanning the gap. Germline lookup yields CDR1 SGHDN and CDR2 FVKESK. The CDR3 length is 16 residues. For the CDR3, the DNA is TGTGCCAGCAGCCAAGCGGTTGAGGCCGTAAAAGAGACCCAGTACTTC. This encodes CASSQAVEAVKETQYF.

This clone has more than one count but fewer than ten. The chain links TRBV2 to TRBJ1-5; tentative D call: TRBD1 (6 bases). CDR1 is SNHLY, CDR2 FYNNEI, per germline. Trimming cost V 8 bases and J 5 bases, with 13 bases left between them. This CDR3 has 13 residues. The CDR3 here is CASSRDTHQPQHF. CDR3 DNA: TGTGCCAGCTCCCGGGACACCCATCAGCCCCAGCATTTT. Filled out from reference TRBV2 and TRBJ1-5, the complete variable domain reads EPEVTQTPSHQVTQMGQEVILRCVPISNHLYFYWYRQILGQKVEFLVSFYNNEISEKSEIFDDQFSVERPDGSNFTLKIRSTKLEDSAMYFCASSRDTHQPQHFGDGTRLSIL.

This chain links TRBV28 with TRBJ1-5; D not resolved. This CDR3 is 12 amino acids long. Germline values: CDR1 MDHEN, CDR2 SYDVKM. Trimming shortened V by 7 bases and J by 6 bases, and 10 bases separated the two germline ends. The DNA for the CDR3 is TGTGCCAGCACACGTTTGGGTCAGCCCCAGCATTTT. It specifies CASTRLGQPQHF.

The rearrangement uses TRBV2 and TRBJ1-5, with 10 bases lining up with TRBD1. Germline V CDR1 and CDR2: SNHLY, FYNNEI. The CDR3 spans 14 residues. Trimming cost V 7 bases and J 5 bases; bases outside gene matches: 5. CDR3 amino acids: CASKLGTGDQPQHF. The CDR3 DNA follows: TGTGCCAGCAAATTAGGGACAGGGGATCAGCCCCAGCATTTT.

The chain joins TRBV6-6 to TRBJ1-2, with 7 bases identical to TRBD1. The V segment lost 0 bases and the J segment 8 bases; nucleotides outside the gene matches: 9. Germline V gene sequence: CDR1 MNHNY, CDR2 SVGAGI (reference sequence). The length of the CDR3 is 15 residues. CDR3 residues: CASSYSRQGDGGYTF. The CDR3 coding sequence is TGTGCCAGCAGTTACTCGAGGCAGGGGGATGGAGGCTACACCTTC.

The CDR3 region has the DNA TGTGCCAGCAGTTCTGCGGGTCCTCCCCTCCTATGGGGCTACACCTTC. It codes for CASSSAGPPLLWGYTF. This chain links TRBV28 with TRBJ1-2; D is ambiguous. Germline V gene sequence: CDR1 MDHEN, CDR2 SYDVKM. V was clipped by 4 bases and J by 8 bases, with 23 bases between them. The CDR3 is 16 amino acids.

This chain connects TRBV30 to TRBJ2-5; D perhaps matches TRBD2 (6 bases). The CDR3 loop spans 15 amino acids. V lost 0 bases to trimming and J lost 7 bases, with 18 bases between them. Germline lookup yields CDR1 GTSNPN and CDR2 SVGIG (reference sequence). CDR3 nucleotide sequence: TGTGCCTGGAGTGTGTCCGGTCTGGGGGGAGGGACCCAGTACTTC. It codes for CAWSVSGLGGGTQYF.

This chain joins TRBV11-3 and TRBJ2-7; 9 bases are a match to TRBD1. CDR1 is SGHNT, CDR2 YENEEA, per germline. The V segment lost 4 bases and the J segment 5 bases; nucleotides outside the gene matches: 6. The CDR3 covers 14 residues. Written as DNA, the CDR3 is TGTGCCAGCAGCTCCGGACAGGGGCGAAACGAGCAGTACTTC. Translated: CASSSGQGRNEQYF.

This clone was recorded only once. The rearrangement uses TRBV21-1 and TRBJ2-1. TRBV21-1 is a pseudogene locus. The CDR3 runs to 11 residues. DNA for the CDR3: TGTGCCAGCAGATTTGGGAATGAGCAGTTCTTC. This codes for CASRFGNEQFF.

This chain links TRBV5-1 with TRBJ1-2; 8 bases line up with TRBD1. The CDR3 is made up of 16 amino acids. The V segment lost 1 base and the J segment 6 bases; nucleotides outside the gene matches: 11. Germline values: CDR1 SGHRS, CDR2 YFSETQ. The CDR3 spells CASSLPTGGISDGYTF. The CDR3 DNA reads as TGCGCCAGCAGCTTGCCCACAGGGGGAATTTCAGATGGCTACACCTTC.

The chain uses TRBV6-1 and TRBJ2-7, with 10 bases identical to TRBD1. Trimming removed 2 bases from V and 4 bases from J; junction bases left unmatched: 2. Germline CDR1 and CDR2: MNHNS and SASEGT. The CDR3 sequence is 14 residues long. CDR3 in DNA: TGTGCCAGCAGTGAACAGGGACAGGGGTACGAGCAGTACTTC. Its protein product is CASSEQGQGYEQYF.

The V and J genes are TRBV6-5 and TRBJ1-5; no clear D. The CDR3 loop spans 13 amino acids. CDR1 and CDR2 from the germline V gene are MNHEY and SVGAGI. Trimming stripped 9 bases from V and 8 bases from J, with 17 bases between. The CDR3 here is CARTEVRDKPQHF. In DNA, the CDR3 is TGTGCCAGGACGGAGGTACGAGATAAGCCCCAGCATTTT.

The CDR3, as DNA: TGCGCCAGCAGCTTGGTGAGGGGCCAGGGCAATTCACCCCTCCACTTT. Amino acid sequence: CASSLVRGQGNSPLHF. V and J are TRBV5-1 and TRBJ1-6, with D possibly matching TRBD1 (5 bases). Germline CDR1 reads SGHRS; CDR2 reads YFSETQ. The CDR3 sequence is 16 residues long. The ends were cut back, 0 bases at V and 7 bases at J, with 14 bases in the middle.

Turning to this clone: Other DNA sequences from this sample encode an identical CDR3 as well. The J gene is TRBJ2-7, the V gene TRBV19; 11 bases are shared with TRBD2. The CDR3 totals 15 residues. CDR1 is LNHDA and CDR2 is SQIVND in the germline V gene (reference sequence). V shed 3 bases and J 2 bases; nucleotides not matched to a gene: 3. DNA of the CDR3: TGTGCCAGTAGTATCCTAGCGGGAGGACCCTACGAGCAGTACTTC. This gives the protein CASSILAGGPYEQYF.